These 9 T cell receptor beta chains came from one sample sequenced in a study of blood T cell repertoires in COVID-19. TCRdb's copy holds only in-frame clones and misses some; the assay was immunoSEQ multiplex PCR. The sample includes roughly 230,000 clones, roughly 80% of them seen just once. The sample taken for sequencing was peripheral blood. These receptors were taken from an elderly woman with acute or convalescent COVID-19.

The chain employs TRBV3-1 (or the pseudogene TRBV3-2) and TRBJ2-1; D remains unclear. Trimming stripped 1 base from V and 3 bases from J, with 7 bases between. Germline V gene data show CDR1 as LGHDT and CDR2 as YNNKEL (reference sequence). The CDR3 loop spans 14 amino acids. The CDR3 here is CASSQALVYNEQFF. The CDR3 DNA reads as TGTGCCAGCAGCCAAGCCCTAGTCTACAATGAGCAGTTCTTC.

The chain uses TRBV28 and TRBJ1-2, with TRBD1 matching over 8 bases. Germline V gene lookup returns CDR1 MDHEN and CDR2 SYDVKM. The CDR3 covers 13 residues. V shed 5 bases, J shed 4 bases, and the junction held 3 bases outside the gene matches. The CDR3 DNA sequence: TGTGCCAGCAGTGACAGGGGTCCCTATGGCTACACCTTC. It is translated as CASSDRGPYGYTF.

V is TRBV7-6 and J is TRBJ2-1; TRBD2 aligns across 7 bases. There are 15 residues in the CDR3. Germline V gene lookup returns CDR1 SGHVS and CDR2 FNYEAQ. V shed 3 bases, J shed 2 bases, and the junction held 4 bases outside the gene matches. CDR3 nucleotide sequence: TGTGCCAGCAGCTTCAGCGGGAATACCTACAATGAGCAGTTCTTC. It codes for CASSFSGNTYNEQFF.

The rearrangement joins TRBV3-1 (or the pseudogene TRBV3-2) to TRBJ2-7; D gene uncertain. The CDR3 runs 15 residues. Germline V CDR1 and CDR2: LGHDT, YNNKEL (reference sequence). V lost 1 base, J lost 2 bases, and 12 bases lay in between. CDR3 region: CASSQGLDTTYEQYF. CDR3 sequence (DNA): TGTGCCAGCAGCCAAGGCCTCGACACGACCTACGAGCAGTACTTC.

The gene calls are TRBV6-1 and TRBJ2-5, with a tentative D call TRBD1 (7 bases). The length of the CDR3 is 15 residues. The germline CDR1 and CDR2 sequences are MNHNS and SASEGT. Trimming cost V 1 base and J 2 bases, with 11 bases left between them. In DNA, the CDR3 is TGTGCCAGCAGTGAAGGGAGGGGACAGCAAGAGACCCAGTACTTC. It encodes CASSEGRGQQETQYF.

This chain joins TRBV21-1 and TRBJ2-3; TRBD1 reflects the table's D call only, with no check against the DNA. TRBV21-1 is classified as a pseudogene. The CDR3 totals 15 residues. The CDR3 DNA reads as TGTGCCAGCAGCAAAATAAAACAGTTACCAGATACGCAGTATTTT. It is translated as CASSKIKQLPDTQYF.

This sequence joins TRBV5-4 and TRBJ2-6; D is perhaps TRBD2 (7 bases). CDR1 is SGHNT and CDR2 is YYREEE in the germline V gene (reference sequence). V lost 1 base, J lost 1 base, and 12 bases lay in between. The CDR3 consists of 17 residues. DNA of the CDR3: TGTGCCAGCAGCTTGACGGGGGGCGCTTCTGGGGCCAACGTCCTGACTTTC. Amino acids: CASSLTGGASGANVLTF.

A few counts support this clone. This chain uses TRBV6-5 with TRBJ2-2; 7 bases are shared with TRBD1. CDR3 length: 16 amino acids. With 6 bases clipped from V and 4 bases from J, the junction kept 11 bases outside the gene matches. Looked up from germline, CDR1 is MNHEY and CDR2 is SVGAGI. The CDR3 region has the DNA TGTGCCAGCAGCTACAGGGGTGGGGCGTCCACCGGGGAGCTGTTTTTT. Amino acid sequence: CASSYRGGASTGELFF.

The sample holds many counts of this clone. The J gene is TRBJ1-2, the V gene TRBV14, with 9 positions matching TRBD1. Germline V gene data show CDR1 as SGHDN and CDR2 as FVKESK. The CDR3 sequence is 13 residues long. V trimming: 6 bases; J trimming: 5 bases; junction bases outside the gene matches: 4. The CDR3 bases are TGTGCCAGCAGTCCGGACAGGGGATATGGCTACACCTTC. This gives the protein CASSPDRGYGYTF.